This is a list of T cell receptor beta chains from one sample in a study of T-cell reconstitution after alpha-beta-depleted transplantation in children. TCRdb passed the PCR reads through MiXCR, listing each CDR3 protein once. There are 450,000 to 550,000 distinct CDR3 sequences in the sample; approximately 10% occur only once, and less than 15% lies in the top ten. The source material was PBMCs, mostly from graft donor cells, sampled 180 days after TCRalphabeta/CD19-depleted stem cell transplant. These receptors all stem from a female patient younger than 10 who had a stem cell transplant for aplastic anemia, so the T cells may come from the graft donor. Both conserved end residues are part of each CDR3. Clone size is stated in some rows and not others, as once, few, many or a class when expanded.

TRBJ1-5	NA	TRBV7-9	CAGSRVSNQPQHF
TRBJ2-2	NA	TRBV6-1	CASSSSWTSYTRELFF
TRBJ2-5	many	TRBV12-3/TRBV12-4	CASSLGALTAQETQYF
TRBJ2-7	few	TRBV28	CASSLGPGVAYEQYF
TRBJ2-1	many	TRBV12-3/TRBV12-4	CASSLSAGGRNEQFF
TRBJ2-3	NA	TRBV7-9	CASSSPFPEKSTDTQYF
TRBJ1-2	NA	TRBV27	CASRRNRGADYGYTF
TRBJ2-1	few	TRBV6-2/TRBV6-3	CASSYEGPGVSNEQFF
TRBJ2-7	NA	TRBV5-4	CASSSVTGAGYEQYF
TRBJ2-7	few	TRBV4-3	CASSLGLAGEEYEQYF
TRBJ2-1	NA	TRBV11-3	CASSLGGLAGAQEQFF
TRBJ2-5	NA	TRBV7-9	CASSYSPSSGLQETQYF
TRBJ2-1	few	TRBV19	CASSRGFKGLPYNEQFF
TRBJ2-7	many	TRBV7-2	CASSLQGSSYEQYF
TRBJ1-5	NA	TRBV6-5	CASSSSTVSTAQHF